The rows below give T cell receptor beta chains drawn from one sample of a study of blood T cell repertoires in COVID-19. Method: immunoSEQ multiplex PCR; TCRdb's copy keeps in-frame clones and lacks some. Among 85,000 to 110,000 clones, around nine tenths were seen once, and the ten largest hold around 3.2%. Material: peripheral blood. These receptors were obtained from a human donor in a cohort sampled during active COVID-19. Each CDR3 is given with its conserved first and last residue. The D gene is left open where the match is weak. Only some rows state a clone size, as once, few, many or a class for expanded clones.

DNA: TGTGCTAGTGGTTTGGTCCATCCACAGACAGGCCGGGGATCCTATAATTCACCCCTCCACTTT
CDR3: CASGLVHPQTGRGSYNSPLHF
J: TRBJ1-6
length: 21
D: NA
size: NA
V: TRBV12-5

DNA: TGCGCCAGCAGCTTGGGGGTAGCGGGCCGAGGGACAGATACGCAGTATTTT
CDR3: CASSLGVAGRGTDTQYF
J: TRBJ2-3
length: 17
D: TRBD2
size: once
V: TRBV5-1

DNA: TGCAGCGTCAGACCGGGACTAGCGGGAGGTACCTACGAGCAGTACTTC
CDR3: CSVRPGLAGGTYEQYF
J: TRBJ2-7
length: 16
D: TRBD2
size: once
V: TRBV29-1

DNA: TGTGCCAGCACTCCGCGACGACAGTACAATGAGCAGTTCTTC
CDR3: CASTPRRQYNEQFF
J: TRBJ2-1
length: 14
D: NA
size: many
V: TRBV2

DNA: TGCAGCGTTGAAGATTTTCAGTACAGGAATGAGCAGTTCTTC
CDR3: CSVEDFQYRNEQFF
J: TRBJ2-1
length: 14
D: NA
size: NA
V: TRBV29-1

DNA: TGCGCCAGCAGCCAAGATTGGGCCTTAAACACCATATATTTT
CDR3: CASSQDWALNTIYF
J: TRBJ1-3
length: 14
D: NA
size: NA
V: TRBV4-1

DNA: TGTGCCAGCAGCCCACGGGTGCAGGGGTTAAATTCACCCCTCCACTTT
CDR3: CASSPRVQGLNSPLHF
J: TRBJ1-6
length: 16
D: NA
size: NA
V: TRBV7-9

DNA: TGTGCCTGGGGACAGGCGAGCTCCTATAATTCACCCCTCCACTTT
CDR3: CAWGQASSYNSPLHF
J: TRBJ1-6
length: 15
D: TRBD1
size: few
V: TRBV30

DNA: TGTGCCAGCAGCCCGGCCTTGGGAGACACTGAAGCTTTCTTT
CDR3: CASSPALGDTEAFF
J: TRBJ1-1
length: 14
D: NA
size: NA
V: TRBV7-3

DNA: TGTGCCAGCATCCCGTGGACAGGGGGAGGCTACACCTTC
CDR3: CASIPWTGGGYTF
J: TRBJ1-2
length: 13
D: TRBD1
size: NA
V: TRBV6-5

DNA: TGTGCCAGTAGTATAGGTGGCAGGAACTATGGCTACACCTTC
CDR3: CASSIGGRNYGYTF
J: TRBJ1-2
length: 14
D: NA
size: NA
V: TRBV19

DNA: TGTGCCTGGAGAAACCCAGGGTCGTACATTCAGTACTTC
CDR3: CAWRNPGSYIQYF
J: TRBJ2-4
length: 13
D: NA
size: NA
V: TRBV30

DNA: TGTGCCACGGACAGCCTGGGGGATACGCAGTATTTT
CDR3: CATDSLGDTQYF
J: TRBJ2-3
length: 12
D: NA
size: once
V: TRBV19

DNA: TGTGCCAGCAGCTTGGGGGGAGACTACGAGCAGTACTTC
CDR3: CASSLGGDYEQYF
J: TRBJ2-7
length: 13
D: NA
size: NA
V: TRBV5-4

DNA: TGTGCCAGCAGTTTGCGACAGGCGAATCAGCCCCAGCATTTT
CDR3: CASSLRQANQPQHF
J: TRBJ1-5
length: 14
D: NA
size: once
V: TRBV6-5

DNA: TGTGCCATCAGTGAGCCGGGACAGGGCTATGGCTACACCTTC
CDR3: CAISEPGQGYGYTF
J: TRBJ1-2
length: 14
D: TRBD1
size: NA
V: TRBV10-3

DNA: TGTGCCAGCAGCAAAACCCCGAAACTAGCGGACCACTCCTACGAGCAGTACTTC
CDR3: CASSKTPKLADHSYEQYF
J: TRBJ2-7
length: 18
D: NA
size: NA
V: TRBV21-1

DNA: TGTGCCAGCAGCCGCCTCGGGGATGAGCAGTTCTTC
CDR3: CASSRLGDEQFF
J: TRBJ2-1
length: 12
D: NA
size: NA
V: TRBV11-2

DNA: TGCGCCAGCAGCCTAGTCCAGGGACAGAACACCATATATTTT
CDR3: CASSLVQGQNTIYF
J: TRBJ1-3
length: 14
D: TRBD1
size: NA
V: TRBV4-1

DNA: TGTGCCAGCAGCCTTCGACAGGGGGCCGGGGAGCTGTTTTTT
CDR3: CASSLRQGAGELFF
J: TRBJ2-2
length: 14
D: TRBD1
size: NA
V: TRBV7-2

DNA: TGTGCCAGCAGCGTAGAGGTCAGGGGTAACTATGGCTACACCTTC
CDR3: CASSVEVRGNYGYTF
J: TRBJ1-2
length: 15
D: NA
size: NA
V: TRBV9

DNA: TGCAGCGCTGGGACCGGGGACTCAAACATTCAGTACTTC
CDR3: CSAGTGDSNIQYF
J: TRBJ2-4
length: 13
D: NA
size: NA
V: TRBV29-1